The T cell receptor (beta chain) under discussion was sequenced for a study of blood T cell repertoires in COVID-19. V was cut by 5 bases and J by 4 bases, with 6 bases left in between. CDR3 length: 13 amino acids. In the case of this clone: This same CDR3 is encoded by further DNA sequences in the sample.

Assay used: immunoSEQ multiplex PCR; TCRdb lists only in-frame clones, some missing. The sample shows about 500,000 clones, roughly 87% of them seen only once. The chain joins TRBV12-3 or TRBV12-4 to TRBJ2-6; D not resolved. This sequence originates from a woman under 30 who had recovered from COVID-19. Sequenced material: PBMCs or T cells enriched from blood (not recorded which). The CDR3 here is CASSPSGANVLTF. CDR3 DNA sequence: TGTGCCAGCAGTCCTTCCGGGGCCAACGTCCTGACTTTC.